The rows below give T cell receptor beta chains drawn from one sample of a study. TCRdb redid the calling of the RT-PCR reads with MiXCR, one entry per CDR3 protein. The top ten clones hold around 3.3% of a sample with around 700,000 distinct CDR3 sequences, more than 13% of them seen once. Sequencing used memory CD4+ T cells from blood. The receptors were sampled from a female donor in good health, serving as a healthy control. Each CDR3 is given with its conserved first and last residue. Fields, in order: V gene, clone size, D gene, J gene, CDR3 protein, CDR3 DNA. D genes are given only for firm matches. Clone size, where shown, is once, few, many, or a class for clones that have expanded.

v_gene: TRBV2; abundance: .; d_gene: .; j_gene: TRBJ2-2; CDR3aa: CASSEIPTGELFF; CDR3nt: TGTGCCAGCAGTGAAATTCCGACCGGGGAGCTGTTTTTT
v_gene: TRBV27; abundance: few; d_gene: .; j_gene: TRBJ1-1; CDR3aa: CASSPRTQDGGTEAFF; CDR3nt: TGTGCCAGCAGTCCCCGGACGCAGGACGGCGGCACTGAAGCTTTCTTT
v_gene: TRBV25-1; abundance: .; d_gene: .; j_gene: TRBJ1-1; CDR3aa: CASISHGFLTEAFF; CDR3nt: TGTGCCAGCATCTCCCACGGGTTTCTCACTGAAGCTTTCTTT
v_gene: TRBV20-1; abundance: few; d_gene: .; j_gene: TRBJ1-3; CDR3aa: CSASDGDGNTIYF; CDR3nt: TGCAGTGCTAGCGACGGGGACGGAAACACCATATATTTT
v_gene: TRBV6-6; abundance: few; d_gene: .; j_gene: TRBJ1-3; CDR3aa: CASLDGPGNTIYF; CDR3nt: TGTGCCAGCCTTGACGGCCCTGGAAACACCATATATTTT
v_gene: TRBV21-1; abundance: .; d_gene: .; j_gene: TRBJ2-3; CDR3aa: CASSKAKGLAVKGTDTQYF; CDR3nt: TGTGCCAGCAGCAAGGCGAAAGGACTAGCGGTTAAGGGCACAGATACGCAGTATTTT
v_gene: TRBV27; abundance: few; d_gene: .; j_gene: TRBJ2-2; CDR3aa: CASSLFGGQYTGELFF; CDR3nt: TGTGCCAGCAGTTTATTCGGAGGACAGTACACCGGGGAGCTGTTTTTT
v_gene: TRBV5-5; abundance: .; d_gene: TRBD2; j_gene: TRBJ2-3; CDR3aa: CASSSTLTSGNTDTQYF; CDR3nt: TGTGCCAGCAGCTCGACTTTGACTAGCGGTAACACAGATACGCAGTATTTT
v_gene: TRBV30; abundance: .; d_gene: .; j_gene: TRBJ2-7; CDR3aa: CAWARGGQFYEQYF; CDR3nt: TGTGCCTGGGCTCGGGGGGGACAGTTTTACGAGCAGTACTTC
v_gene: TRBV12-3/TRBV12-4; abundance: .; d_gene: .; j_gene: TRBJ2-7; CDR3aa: CASTPGSFF; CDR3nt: TGTGCCAGCACCCCGGGATCCTTCTTC
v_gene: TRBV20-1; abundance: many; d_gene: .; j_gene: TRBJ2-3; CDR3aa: CSARDPGTSTDTQYF; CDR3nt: TGCAGTGCTAGAGATCCGGGTACTAGCACAGATACGCAGTATTTT
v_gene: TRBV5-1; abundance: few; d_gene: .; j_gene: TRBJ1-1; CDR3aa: CASSLSSSGGLTEAFF; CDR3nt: TGCGCCAGCAGCCTCAGTTCGTCGGGGGGCCTCACTGAAGCTTTCTTT
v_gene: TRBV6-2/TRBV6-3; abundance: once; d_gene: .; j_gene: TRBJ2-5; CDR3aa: CASSDILGTQETQYF; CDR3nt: TGTGCCAGCAGCGATATCCTGGGGACTCAAGAGACCCAGTACTTC
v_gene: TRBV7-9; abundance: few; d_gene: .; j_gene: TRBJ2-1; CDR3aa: CASSLGKEQFF; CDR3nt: TGTGCCAGCAGCTTAGGCAAGGAGCAGTTCTTC
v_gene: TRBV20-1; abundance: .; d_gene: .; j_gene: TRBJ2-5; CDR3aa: CSARDPRAGPQETQYF; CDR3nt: TGCAGTGCTAGAGATCCCCGGGCGGGGCCCCAAGAGACCCAGTACTTC
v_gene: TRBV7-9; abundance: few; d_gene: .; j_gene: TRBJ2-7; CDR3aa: CASSQQAVSYEQYF; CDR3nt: TGTGCCAGCAGCCAACAGGCTGTCTCCTACGAGCAGTACTTC
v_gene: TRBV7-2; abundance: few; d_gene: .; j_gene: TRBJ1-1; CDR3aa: CAIKEQANTEAFF; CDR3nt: TGTGCAATAAAGGAACAGGCGAACACTGAAGCTTTCTTT
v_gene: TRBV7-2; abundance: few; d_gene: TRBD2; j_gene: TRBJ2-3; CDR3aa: CASSLPAGVTDTQYF; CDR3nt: TGTGCCAGCAGCTTACCGGCGGGAGTAACGGATACGCAGTATTTT
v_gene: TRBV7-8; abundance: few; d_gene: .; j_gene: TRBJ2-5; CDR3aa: CASSLQRNLGGETQYF; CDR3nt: TGTGCCAGCAGCTTACAGCGGAATTTAGGGGGGGAGACCCAGTACTTC
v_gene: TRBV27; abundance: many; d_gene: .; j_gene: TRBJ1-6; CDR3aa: CASSLEAEALYSPLHF; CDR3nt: TGTGCCAGCAGTTTAGAGGCGGAGGCGTTGTATTCACCCCTCCACTTT
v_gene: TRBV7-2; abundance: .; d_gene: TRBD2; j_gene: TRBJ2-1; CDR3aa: CASSFDTGGNEQFF; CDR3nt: TGTGCCAGCAGCTTCGACACGGGGGGCAATGAGCAGTTCTTC
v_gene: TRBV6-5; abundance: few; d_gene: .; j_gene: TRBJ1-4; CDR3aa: CASTKTSGAGGEKLFF; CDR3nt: TGTGCCAGCACCAAAACGAGCGGGGCCGGGGGGGAAAAACTGTTTTTT
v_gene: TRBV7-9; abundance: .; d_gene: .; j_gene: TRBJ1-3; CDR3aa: CASSLGPGDTIYF; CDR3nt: TGTGCCAGCAGCTTAGGCCCGGGGGACACCATATATTTT
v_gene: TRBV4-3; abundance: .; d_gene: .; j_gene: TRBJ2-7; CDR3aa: CASSQDHFGAGETYEQYF; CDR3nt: TGCGCCAGCAGCCAAGATCATTTTGGGGCAGGGGAGACCTACGAGCAGTACTTC
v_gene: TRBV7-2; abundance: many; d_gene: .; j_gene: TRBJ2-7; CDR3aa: CASSGGAGRYEQYF; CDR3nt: TGTGCCAGCAGCGGGGGGGCTGGGAGGTACGAGCAGTACTTC
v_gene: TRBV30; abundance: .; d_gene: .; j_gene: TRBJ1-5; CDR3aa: CAWSDSNQPQHF; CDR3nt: TGTGCCTGGAGTGACAGCAATCAGCCCCAGCATTTT
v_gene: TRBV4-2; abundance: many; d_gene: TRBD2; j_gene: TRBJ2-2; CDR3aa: CASSQDPLAVNTGELFF; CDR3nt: TGTGCCAGCAGCCAAGATCCACTAGCGGTGAACACCGGGGAGCTGTTTTTT
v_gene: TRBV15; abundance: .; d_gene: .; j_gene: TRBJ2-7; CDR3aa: CATSRKSREAFYEQYF; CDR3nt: TGTGCCACCAGCAGAAAGTCCCGCGAAGCATTCTACGAGCAGTACTTC
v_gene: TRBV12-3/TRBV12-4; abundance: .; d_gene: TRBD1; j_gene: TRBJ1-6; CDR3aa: CASSETGGNNSPLHF; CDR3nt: TGTGCCAGCAGTGAGACAGGGGGGAATAATTCACCCCTCCACTTT
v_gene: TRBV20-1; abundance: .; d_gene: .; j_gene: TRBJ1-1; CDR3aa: CSVEGIGDTEAFF; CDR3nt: TGCAGTGTGGAGGGGATCGGGGACACTGAAGCTTTCTTT
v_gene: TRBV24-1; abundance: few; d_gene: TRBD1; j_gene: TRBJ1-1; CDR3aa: CATSDTGTARRAFF; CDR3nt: TGTGCCACCAGTGATACGGGGACAGCCCGGCGAGCTTTCTTT
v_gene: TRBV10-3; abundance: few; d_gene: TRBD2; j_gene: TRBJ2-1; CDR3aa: CAISERTSGKNNEQFF; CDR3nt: TGTGCCATCAGTGAACGGACTAGCGGGAAAAACAATGAGCAGTTCTTC
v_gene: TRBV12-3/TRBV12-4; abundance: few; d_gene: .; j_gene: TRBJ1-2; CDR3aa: CASSPADRYNYGYTF; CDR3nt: TGTGCCAGCAGTCCTGCAGACAGATACAACTATGGCTACACCTTC
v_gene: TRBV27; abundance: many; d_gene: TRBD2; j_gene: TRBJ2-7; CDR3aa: CASSFGTSTEQYF; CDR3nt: TGTGCCAGCAGTTTTGGGACTAGCACCGAGCAGTACTTC
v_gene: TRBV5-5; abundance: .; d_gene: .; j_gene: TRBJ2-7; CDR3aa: CASSLEGVGEQYF; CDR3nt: TGTGCCAGCAGCTTGGAAGGGGTGGGGGAGCAGTACTTC
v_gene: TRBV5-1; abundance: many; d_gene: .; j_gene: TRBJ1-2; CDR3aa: CASSSDTYGYTF; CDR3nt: TGCGCCAGCAGCTCGGACACCTATGGCTACACCTTC
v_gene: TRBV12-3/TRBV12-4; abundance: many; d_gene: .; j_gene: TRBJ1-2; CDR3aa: CASSFHANYGYTF; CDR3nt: TGTGCCAGCAGTTTCCACGCAAACTATGGCTACACCTTC
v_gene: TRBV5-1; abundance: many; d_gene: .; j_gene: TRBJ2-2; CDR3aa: CASSLSGLNTGELFF; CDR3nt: TGCGCCAGCAGCTTGAGTGGACTGAACACCGGGGAGCTGTTTTTT
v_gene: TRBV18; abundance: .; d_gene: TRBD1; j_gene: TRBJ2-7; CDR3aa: CASSLSTGVIYEQYF; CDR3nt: TGTGCCAGCTCACTCTCTACAGGGGTGATCTACGAGCAGTACTTC
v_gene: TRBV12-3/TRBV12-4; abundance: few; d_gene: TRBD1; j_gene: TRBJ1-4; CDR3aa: CASSSPWDRSTNEKLFF; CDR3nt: TGTGCCAGCAGTTCCCCCTGGGACAGATCAACTAATGAAAAACTGTTTTTT
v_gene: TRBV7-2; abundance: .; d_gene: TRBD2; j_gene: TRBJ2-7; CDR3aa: CASSLGRRGERAQYF; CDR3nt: TGTGCCAGCAGCTTAGGTCGACGGGGGGAGAGGGCGCAGTACTTC
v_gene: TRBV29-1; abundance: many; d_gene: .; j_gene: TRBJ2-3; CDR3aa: CSVAPTQGITDTQYF; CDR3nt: TGCAGCGTTGCTCCCACTCAGGGGATCACAGATACGCAGTATTTT
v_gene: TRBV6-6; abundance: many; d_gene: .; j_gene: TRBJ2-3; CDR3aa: CATLRDLNTDTQYF; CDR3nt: TGTGCCACGCTGAGGGACTTAAACACAGATACGCAGTATTTT
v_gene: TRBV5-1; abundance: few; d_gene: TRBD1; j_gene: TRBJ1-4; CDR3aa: CASSLTGQGGATNEKLFF; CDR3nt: TGCGCCAGCAGCTTGACGGGACAGGGGGGTGCAACTAATGAAAAACTGTTTTTT
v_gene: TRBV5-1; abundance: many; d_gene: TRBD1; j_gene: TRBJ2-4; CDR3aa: CASSINRGDIQYF; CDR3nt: TGCGCCAGCAGCATTAACAGGGGGGACATTCAGTACTTC
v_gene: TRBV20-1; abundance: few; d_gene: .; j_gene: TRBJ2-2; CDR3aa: CSASGGRNTGELFF; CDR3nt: TGCAGTGCTAGCGGGGGCCGGAACACCGGGGAGCTGTTTTTT
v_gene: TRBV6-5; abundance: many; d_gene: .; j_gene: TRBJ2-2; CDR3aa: CASSYSGAVTGELFF; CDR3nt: TGTGCCAGCAGTTACTCAGGGGCGGTCACCGGGGAGCTGTTTTTT
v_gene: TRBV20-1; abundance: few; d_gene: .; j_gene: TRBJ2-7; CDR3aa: CSARGVGHSGSYEQYF; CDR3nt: TGCAGTGCTAGAGGGGTCGGACATTCAGGCTCCTACGAGCAGTACTTC
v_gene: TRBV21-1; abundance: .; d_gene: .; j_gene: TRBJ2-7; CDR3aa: CATNRTSGTYEQYF; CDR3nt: TGTGCCACCAATAGGACTAGCGGAACCTACGAGCAGTACTTC
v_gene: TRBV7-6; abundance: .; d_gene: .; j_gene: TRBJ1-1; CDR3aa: CASSLGQWDTEAFF; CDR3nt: TGTGCCAGCAGCTTGGGGCAGTGGGACACTGAAGCTTTCTTT
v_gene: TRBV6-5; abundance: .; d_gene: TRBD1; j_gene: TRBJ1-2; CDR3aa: CASTHGAGAGGDGYTF; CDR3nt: TGTGCCAGCACCCACGGTGCAGGGGCAGGGGGGGATGGCTACACCTTC
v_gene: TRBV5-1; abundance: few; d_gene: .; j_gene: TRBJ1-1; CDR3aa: CASSRGTPGDTEAFF; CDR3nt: TGCGCCAGCAGCAGAGGAACGCCGGGGGACACTGAAGCTTTCTTT
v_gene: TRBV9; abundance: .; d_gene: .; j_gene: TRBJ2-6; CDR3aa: CASSTSPDHRRSSGANVLTF; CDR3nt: TGTGCCAGCAGCACAAGCCCCGATCACAGGAGATCCTCTGGGGCCAACGTCCTGACTTTC
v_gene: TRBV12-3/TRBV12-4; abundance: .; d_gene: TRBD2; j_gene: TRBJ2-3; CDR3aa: CASSLIAGETDTQYF; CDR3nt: TGTGCCAGCAGTTTAATAGCGGGAGAGACAGATACGCAGTATTTT